This T cell receptor beta chain is drawn from a study of T cell responses to AZD1222 COVID-19 vaccine. The germline V and J ends were trimmed by 2 bases and 5 bases, with 12 bases remaining between them. Germline V gives CDR1 LNHDA, CDR2 SQIVND (reference sequence). The CDR3 sequence is 15 residues long. Some clones are missing from TCRdb's copy, which holds only in-frame ones; the method was immunoSEQ multiplex PCR. The repertoire holds fewer than 150,000 clones, with about nine tenths as singletons. Study-level findings and limits: Without day 14 samples, only post-peak T cell repertoires were studied. Donors were mostly white British, more females; clonal diversity possibly underestimated. The study identified only a handful of AZD1222 recipients as seropositive at baseline.

In the case of this clone: Its target is not known.

The sequences come from peripheral blood, collected on day 0 of AZD1222 vaccination. The gene calls are TRBV19 and TRBJ2-2, with D maybe TRBD1 (6 bases). The TCR was taken from an adult in good health. CDR3 sequence: CASSITGMRTGELFF. CDR3 coding DNA: TGTGCCAGTAGTATAACAGGGATGAGGACCGGGGAGCTGTTTTTT.